This section outlines one T cell receptor (beta chain) sequence together with its context. Its specificity is unknown. The data derive from a study of T cell responses to AZD1222 COVID-19 vaccine. Study-wide findings and caveats: Clonal diversity was possibly underestimated, and the donors were mostly white British, with more females. Seropositive at baseline were only 5 or 6 AZD1222 recipients.

Losses at the gene ends were 2 bases for V and 0 bases for J; bases not matched to a gene: 19. The CDR3 covers 21 residues. Germline values: CDR1 MRHNA, CDR2 SNTAGT. The method was immunoSEQ multiplex PCR; TCRdb's version includes in-frame clones alone and lacks a portion of them. The sample lists about 140,000 clones, about nine tenths occurring once. The source was peripheral blood, collected on day 0 of AZD1222 vaccination. The V and J genes are TRBV6-4 and TRBJ1-1; 9 nucleotides agree with TRBD1. This clonotype originated in an adult in good health. This CDR3 is CASSDRAPGKKGQGMNTEAFF. CDR3 coding DNA: TGTGCCAGCAGTGACCGGGCACCAGGCAAGAAGGGACAGGGAATGAACACTGAAGCTTTCTTT.